Following are 23 T cell receptor beta chains from one sample sequenced in a study of T cells expressing NK-cell markers. TCRdb reanalyzed the 5' RACE reads and collapses them to one entry per CDR3 protein, without DNA. There are 500,000 to 700,000 distinct CDR3 sequences in the sample, with approximately 3.6% held by the top ten. The sequenced sample was blood T cells: a sorted CD56 or NKG2C T cell subset, CD4+ or CD8+ T cells, or bulk PBMC T cells (not recorded which). These receptors were taken from a man aged 18 to 30 in good health.

The chain employs TRBV9 and TRBJ2-7; there is no DNA to check the TCRdb D call of TRBD1. Germline V lookup: CDR1 SGDLS, CDR2 YYNGEE. This CDR3 comprises 15 residues. This CDR3 is CASSAGQETIYEQYF. The whole variable domain, remainder taken from reference TRBV9 and TRBJ2-7, is DSGVTQTPKHLITATGQRVTLRCSPRSGDLSVYWYQQSLDQGLQFLIQYYNGEERAKGNILERFSAQQFPDLHSELNLSSLELGDSALYFCASSAGQETIYEQYFGPGTRLTVT.

The rearrangement uses TRBV28 and TRBJ1-6; TCRdb's D call of TRBD1 is untestable without DNA. Germline V gives CDR1 MDHEN, CDR2 SYDVKM. The CDR3 has 16 residues. The CDR3 protein is CASSFPRGQSNSPLHF. Supplemented by reference TRBV28 and TRBJ1-6, the full variable domain reads DVKVTQSSRYLVKRTGEKVFLECVQDMDHENMFWYRQDPGLGLRLIYFSYDVKMKEKGDIPEGYSVSREKKERFSLILESASTNQTSMYLCASSFPRGQSNSPLHFGNGTRLTVT.

The chain combines TRBV20-1 with TRBJ2-5; TCRdb proposes TRBD2, but this gene call is untestable without DNA. Germline V lookup: CDR1 DFQATT, CDR2 SNEGSKA (reference sequence). The CDR3 loop spans 13 amino acids. CDR3 sequence: CGAVGRPPETQYF.

This rearrangement joins TRBV9 to TRBJ1-2; the D call of TRBD1 rests on TCRdb alone, since no DNA is present to check it. CDR3 length: 15 residues. Germline V gene lookup returns CDR1 SGDLS and CDR2 YYNGEE. This CDR3 is CASSPDDHRGDGYTF.

V is TRBV20-1 and J is TRBJ2-3; the D call of TRBD2 rests on TCRdb alone, since no DNA is present to check it. The CDR3 runs 11 residues. Germline CDR1 and CDR2: DFQATT and SNEGSKA (reference sequence). The CDR3: CSARGPNTQYF.

The J gene is TRBJ2-5, the V gene TRBV6-5; TCRdb designates TRBD1, a call that cannot be tested without DNA. This CDR3 region has 15 residues. In germline, CDR1 is MNHEY, CDR2 SVGAGI. Here the CDR3 reads CASSWGRGQGETQYF.

The chain carries TRBV5-1 and TRBJ1-2; there is no DNA to check the TCRdb D call of TRBD1. Germline V gives CDR1 SGHRS, CDR2 YFSETQ. CDR3 length equals 14 residues. CDR3 amino acids: CASAHTGSDYGYTF.

The chain uses TRBV7-9 and TRBJ2-1; checking the TCRdb D call of TRBD1 is not possible without DNA. Germline CDR1 is SEHNR and CDR2 is FQNEAQ (reference sequence). The length of the CDR3 is 16 residues. The CDR3 region is CASSLAAGRNYNEQFF.

The gene calls are TRBV28 and TRBJ2-3; TCRdb names TRBD1, which stays unverified in the absence of DNA. This CDR3 contains 13 residues. CDR1 is MDHEN and CDR2 is SYDVKM in the germline V gene. The CDR3 loop is CASYGTPGDTQYF.

The chain employs TRBV29-1 and TRBJ2-3; TCRdb's D call of TRBD1 is untestable without DNA. The CDR3 is made up of 15 amino acids. The germline V gene has CDR1 SQVTM and CDR2 ANQGSEA. CDR3: CSVLTTGPSTDTQYF.

CDR3 sequence reads: CSVQGQGAGGNQPQHF. This chain joins TRBV29-1 and TRBJ1-5; TCRdb picks TRBD1, but there is no DNA to check that call. CDR3 length: 16 amino acids. CDR1 and CDR2 from the germline V gene are SQVTM and ANQGSEA.

This chain connects TRBV10-2 to TRBJ2-5; TCRdb outputs TRBD2, but without DNA this stays unchecked. This CDR3 has 16 residues. Germline V gene sequence: CDR1 WSHSY, CDR2 SAAADI. The CDR3: CASWLTWTTREETQYF.

The genes are TRBV30 and TRBJ1-4; TCRdb outputs TRBD1, but without DNA this stays unchecked. The CDR3 extends over 16 amino acids. Looked up from germline, CDR1 is GTSNPN and CDR2 is SVGIG (reference sequence). This CDR3 is CAWSVLLGQGSDKLFF.

This chain links TRBV27 with TRBJ2-5; checking the TCRdb D call of TRBD1 is not possible without DNA. The CDR3 runs to 13 residues. Germline-derived CDR1 and CDR2 are MNHEY and SMNVEV (reference sequence). The CDR3: CASSFRPGETQYF.

The chain combines TRBV25-1 with TRBJ2-7. The germline CDR1 and CDR2 sequences are MGHDK and SYGVNS. This CDR3 has 11 residues. This chain's CDR3 is CASSNWGEQYF.

This chain links TRBV9 with TRBJ2-1; TCRdb designates TRBD1, a call that cannot be tested without DNA. CDR1 and CDR2 (germline): SGDLS, YYNGEE. The CDR3 extends over 13 amino acids. CDR3: CASSVASPGPQFF.

The chain carries TRBV7-2 and TRBJ1-6. The V gene's germline CDR1 is SGHTA and CDR2 FQGNSA. This CDR3 has 12 residues. The CDR3: CASSLDGPPLHF.

The CDR3 reads CASSDSGRLRDTQYF. The V and J genes are TRBV6-4 and TRBJ2-3; the TCRdb D gene call, TRBD1, has no DNA to confirm it. Germline CDR1 MRHNA, CDR2 SNTAGT. This CDR3 is built from 15 residues.

This chain links TRBV14 with TRBJ2-1. Per the germline V gene, CDR1 is SGHDN and CDR2 is FVKESK. This CDR3 is 17 amino acids long. This chain's CDR3 is CASSQESGRGTYNEQFF. Filled out from reference TRBV14 and TRBJ2-1, the complete variable domain reads EAGVTQFPSHSVIEKGQTVTLRCDPISGHDNLYWYRRVMGKEIKFLLHFVKESKQDESGMPNNRFLAERTGGTYSTLKVQPAELEDSGVYFCASSQESGRGTYNEQFFGPGTRLTVL.

The chain is built from TRBV12-5 and TRBJ2-1; TCRdb selects TRBD2, and the lack of DNA leaves this call unchecked. This CDR3 is 12 amino acids long. The germline V gene encodes CDR1 LGHNT and CDR2 FRNRAP. CDR3 loop: CASGSFSGEQFF.

The gene calls are TRBV5-6 and TRBJ2-7; the TCRdb call, TRBD2, lacks DNA for checking. Germline assignment: CDR1 SGHDT and CDR2 YYEEEE. The CDR3 runs to 15 residues. CDR3 sequence reads: CASRTKAGPSYEQYF.

The V and J genes are TRBV12-3 or TRBV12-4 and TRBJ1-5; the TCRdb D gene call, TRBD1, has no DNA to confirm it. The CDR3 consists of 12 residues. CDR3 sequence reads: CASSPLKQPQHF.

This chain links TRBV20-1 with TRBJ2-5; absent DNA, TCRdb's TRBD2 call cannot be checked. CDR1 and CDR2 from the germline V gene are DFQATT and SNEGSKA (reference sequence). This CDR3 spans 15 amino acids. The CDR3: CSARDLLTGQETQYF.